The clone carrying this T cell receptor (beta chain) was picked up a small number of times. The antigen is unknown. The sample's treatment: oral pan-JAK inhibitor, 5-10 mg twice daily. The CDR3 is made up of 16 amino acids. Germline CDR1 MNHEY, CDR2 SMNVEV (reference sequence). Unmatched junction bases numbered 12, after V lost 5 bases and J lost 8 bases. These data originate in a study of CD8+ T cells in alopecia areata. Overall study results and limits: Alopecia totalis/universalis scalp especially showed more expanded CD8+ clones than normal scalp. Sequences from scalp samples also cover resident alphabeta T cells of normal skin.

cDNA reverse transcribed from extracted RNA served as the sequencing template. Libraries were prepared by immunoSEQ multiplex PCR; TCRdb keeps only in-frame clonotypes and omits some of them. This table has about 180,000 clones, approximately 51% appearing once. This clonotype originated in a human donor with alopecia areata. The V call is TRBV27, the J call TRBJ1-4, with 9 bases aligning to TRBD1. The material was CD8+ T cells sorted from blood, obtained around week 52, from a patient treated with tofacitinib. In nucleotides, the CDR3 is TGTGCCAGCAGTCCAACATGGGACAGGGTTGTGGAAAAACTGTTTTTT. Its protein is CASSPTWDRVVEKLFF.